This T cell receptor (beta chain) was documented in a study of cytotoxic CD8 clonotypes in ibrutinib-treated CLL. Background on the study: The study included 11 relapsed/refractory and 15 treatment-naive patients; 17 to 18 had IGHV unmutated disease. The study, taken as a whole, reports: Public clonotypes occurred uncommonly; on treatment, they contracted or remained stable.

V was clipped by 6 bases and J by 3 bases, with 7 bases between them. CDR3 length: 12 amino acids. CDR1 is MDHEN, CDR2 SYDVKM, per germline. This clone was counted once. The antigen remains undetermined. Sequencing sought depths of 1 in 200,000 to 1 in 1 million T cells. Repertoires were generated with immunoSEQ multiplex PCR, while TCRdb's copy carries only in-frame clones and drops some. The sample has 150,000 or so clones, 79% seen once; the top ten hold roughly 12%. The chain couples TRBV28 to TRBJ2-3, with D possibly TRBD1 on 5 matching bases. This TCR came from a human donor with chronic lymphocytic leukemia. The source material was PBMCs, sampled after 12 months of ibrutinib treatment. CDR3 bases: TGTGCCAGCAGGCCAGGGACAGATACGCAGTATTTT. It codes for CASRPGTDTQYF.